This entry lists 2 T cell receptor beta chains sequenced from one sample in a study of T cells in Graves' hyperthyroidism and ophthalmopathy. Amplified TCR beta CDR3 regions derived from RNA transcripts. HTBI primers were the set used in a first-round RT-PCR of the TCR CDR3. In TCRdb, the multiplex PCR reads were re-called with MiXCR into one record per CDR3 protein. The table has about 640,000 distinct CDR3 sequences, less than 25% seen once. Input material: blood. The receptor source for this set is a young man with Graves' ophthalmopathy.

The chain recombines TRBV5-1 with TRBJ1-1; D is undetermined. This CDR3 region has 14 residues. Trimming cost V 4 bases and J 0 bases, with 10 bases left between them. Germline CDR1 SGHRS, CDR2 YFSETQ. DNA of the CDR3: TGCGCCAGCAGCGTAACAGAGATGAACACTGAAGCTTTCTTT. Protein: CASSVTEMNTEAFF.

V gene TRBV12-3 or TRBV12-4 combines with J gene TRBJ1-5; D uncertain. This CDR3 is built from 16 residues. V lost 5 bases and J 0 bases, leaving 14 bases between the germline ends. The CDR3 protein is CASSPLSFYSNQPQHF. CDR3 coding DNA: TGTGCCAGCAGTCCACTCTCTTTTTATAGCAATCAGCCCCAGCATTTT.